Below are 8 T cell receptor beta chains sequenced from a single sample in a study of blood T cell repertoires in COVID-19. The method was immunoSEQ multiplex PCR; TCRdb's version includes in-frame clones alone and lacks a portion of them. There are about 140,000 clones in the sample; 85% occur only once, and less than 3% lies in the top ten. The sample comprised peripheral blood. The receptors shown here come from a man aged 50-60 years with acute or convalescent COVID-19.

The rearrangement uses TRBV2 and TRBJ2-6; the D is unclear. The V and J ends lost 6 bases and 4 bases respectively, with 10 bases between them. The CDR3 is 14 residues long. Germline CDR1 reads SNHLY; CDR2 reads FYNNEI. The CDR3 loop is CASSQEYGANVLTF. The CDR3 DNA follows: TGTGCCAGCAGCCAGGAATACGGGGCCAACGTCCTGACTTTC.

This sequence joins TRBV19 and TRBJ1-4; 8 bases are shared with TRBD1. Germline CDR1 and CDR2: LNHDA and SQIVND (reference sequence). This CDR3 comprises 16 residues. Germline trimming cut 1 base from V and 6 bases from J; bases unmatched to any gene: 7. The CDR3 reads CASSIVYGQGYEKLFF. The CDR3 DNA follows: TGTGCCAGTAGTATAGTTTACGGACAGGGATATGAAAAACTGTTTTTT. The entire variable domain, with the rest obtained from reference TRBV19 and TRBJ1-4, is as follows: DGGITQSPKYLFRKEGQNVTLSCEQNLNHDAMYWYRQDPGQGLRLIYYSQIVNDFQKGDIAEGYSVSREKKESFPLTVTSAQKNPTAFYLCASSIVYGQGYEKLFFGSGTQLSVL.

This clone occurred once. The V and J genes are TRBV6-5 and TRBJ2-1, with 7 bases aligning to TRBD2. From germline, CDR1 is MNHEY and CDR2 SVGAGI. The CDR3 is 13 residues long. Trimming removed 6 bases from V and 3 bases from J; junction bases left unmatched: 2. In DNA, the CDR3 is TGTGCCAGCAGGACTAGCTACTACAATGAGCAGTTCTTC. The encoded protein is CASRTSYYNEQFF.

The chain uses TRBV7-6 and TRBJ2-1; TRBD2 matches 8 bases. With 2 bases clipped from V and 0 bases from J, the junction kept 12 bases outside the gene matches. This CDR3 has 19 amino acids. Germline V gene data show CDR1 as SGHVS and CDR2 as FNYEAQ. The CDR3 nucleotides read TGTGCCAGCAGCTTAACTAGCGGATCTATTCGAAGCTCCTACAATGAGCAGTTCTTC. Amino acids: CASSLTSGSIRSSYNEQFF.

The rearrangement links TRBV24-1 to TRBJ2-1; 8 bases agree with TRBD2. The CDR3 extends over 18 amino acids. Germline lookup yields CDR1 KGHDR and CDR2 SFDVKD. Trimming cost V 3 bases and J 2 bases; bases outside gene matches: 11. CDR3 in DNA: TGTGCCACCAGTGATCCTCTTAGCGGGGAGAGGACCTACAATGAGCAGTTCTTC. Protein product: CATSDPLSGERTYNEQFF.

The rearrangement joins TRBV6-5 to TRBJ2-7, with a weak D call TRBD2 (6 bases). Trimming took 6 bases from V and 6 from J, leaving 15 bases between them. CDR3 length: 13 residues. CDR1 is MNHEY, CDR2 SVGAGI, per germline. Written as DNA, the CDR3 is TGTGCCAGCAGAGGGACTGCACAGTCCGAGCAGTACTTC. Translation: CASRGTAQSEQYF.

About this clone: The sample has other DNA sequences that encode this CDR3 too. The rearrangement joins TRBV11-3 to TRBJ2-1; 7 nucleotides align to TRBD1. This CDR3 comprises 12 residues. Germline trimming cut 5 bases from V and 15 bases from J; bases unmatched to any gene: 10. CDR1 and CDR2 (germline): SGHNT, YENEEA. CDR3 nucleotides: TGTGCCAGCAGCCCTCAAGGGGGCCCGGGGTTCTTC. It specifies CASSPQGGPGFF.

The chain links TRBV6-5 to TRBJ1-2; TRBD1 matches 8 bases. The CDR3 has 15 amino acids. Losses at the gene ends were 6 bases for V and 3 bases for J; bases not matched to a gene: 9. Per germline, CDR1 MNHEY and CDR2 SVGAGI. The CDR3 DNA sequence: TGTGCCAGCAGCCTGATCCCAGGGGGCGACTATGGCTACACCTTC. As protein: CASSLIPGGDYGYTF.